Below, 10 T cell receptor beta chains from the same sample are listed, as sequenced in a study of identical twins' blood T cells. A single record per CDR3 protein comes from TCRdb applying MiXCR to the 5' RACE reads. The table lists about 370,000 distinct CDR3 sequences, roughly 27% of them singletons. The material sequenced was PBMCs. The receptors were gathered from a woman aged 18-49 years in good health.

Here the CDR3 reads CASSGTNSGSSYNEQFF. CDR3 in DNA: TGTGCCAGCAGCGGGACGAATAGCGGGAGTTCCTACAATGAGCAGTTCTTC. This chain uses TRBV9 with TRBJ2-1; 9 bases match TRBD2. V shed 3 bases and J 1 base; nucleotides not matched to a gene: 8. In germline, CDR1 is SGDLS, CDR2 YYNGEE. The length of the CDR3 is 17 residues.

J is TRBJ2-1 and V is TRBV5-1; possibly TRBD1 or TRBD2 for D (5 bases each). The germline CDR1 and CDR2 sequences are SGHRS and YFSETQ. The CDR3 totals 16 residues. The germline V and J ends were trimmed by 0 bases and 0 bases, with 10 bases remaining between them. The CDR3 is CASSLEGTSSYNEQFF. The CDR3 DNA follows: TGCGCCAGCAGCTTGGAAGGGACGAGCTCCTACAATGAGCAGTTCTTC.

The rearrangement uses TRBV20-1 and TRBJ1-2, with D perhaps matching TRBD1 (5 bases). Germline values: CDR1 DFQATT, CDR2 SNEGSKA (reference sequence). The CDR3 length is 14 residues. Trimming pared 1 base from V and 4 bases from J, leaving 13 bases between. CDR3 region: CSARGGGVFYGYTF. DNA for the CDR3: TGCAGTGCTAGAGGGGGGGGTGTTTTCTATGGCTACACCTTC.

This clonotype was seen many times. The V and J genes are TRBV5-1 and TRBJ1-6, with 7 positions matching TRBD1. J was trimmed by 6 bases and V by 7 bases; bases with no gene match: 10. Germline V gene sequence: CDR1 SGHRS, CDR2 YFSETQ. This CDR3 comprises 15 residues. CDR3 protein: CASSEGDRLNSPLHF. CDR3 bases: TGCGCCAGCTCCGAGGGGGACAGACTTAATTCACCCCTCCACTTT.

This clonotype was seen many times. The rearrangement joins TRBV29-1 to TRBJ2-2, with D possibly being TRBD2 (5 bases). V gave up 7 bases and J gave up 12 bases, with 12 bases separating them. The length of the CDR3 is 10 residues. The germline CDR1 and CDR2 sequences are SQVTM and ANQGSEA. The CDR3 DNA follows: TGCAGCGGATATAGCGAGAAGCTGTTTTTT. Translating gives CSGYSEKLFF.

In its sample, this clonotype was seen many times. V usage is TRBV10-3 and J usage is TRBJ1-1, with D hard to call. The CDR3 has 12 residues. Germline-derived CDR1 and CDR2 are ENHRY and SYGVKD. Trimming cost V 4 bases and J 11 bases, with 14 bases left between them. CDR3 nucleotide sequence: TGTGCCATCAGTGGAAGTGGGCAGACGGCTTTCTTT. Translated: CAISGSGQTAFF.

Many counts were recorded for this clonotype. CDR3 residues: CSVDRANTGELFF. DNA for the CDR3: TGCAGCGTTGACAGGGCGAACACCGGGGAGCTGTTTTTT. The chain recombines TRBV29-1 with TRBJ2-2; a possible D gene is TRBD1 (5 bases). V was pared by 3 bases and J by 0 bases, with 5 bases between. Per germline, CDR1 SQVTM and CDR2 ANQGSEA. This CDR3 comprises 13 residues.

This clonotype has just a few counts. The chain combines TRBV4-3 with TRBJ2-2; 8 nucleotides line up with TRBD1. The CDR3 is made up of 16 amino acids. Germline V gene sequence: CDR1 LGHNA, CDR2 YSLEER. V was clipped by 2 bases and J by 7 bases; unmatched bases: 9. The CDR3 region is CASSQSPDRVGGELFF. The DNA of the CDR3 is TGCGCCAGCAGCCAATCCCCGGACAGGGTTGGCGGGGAGCTGTTTTTT.

DNA for the CDR3: TGTGCCAGCAGCTTGCCTCTAGGCAATGAGCAGTTCTTC. Its protein is CASSLPLGNEQFF. V gene TRBV7-9 combines with J gene TRBJ2-1; D is unresolved. The germline V and J ends were trimmed by 3 bases and 6 bases, with 9 bases remaining between them. This CDR3 is 13 amino acids long. The germline V gene has CDR1 SEHNR and CDR2 FQNEAQ (reference sequence).

The table lists this clonotype with a few counts. This chain links TRBV5-1 with TRBJ2-4, with 7 bases that match TRBD2. V shed 3 bases and J 7 bases; nucleotides not matched to a gene: 13. This CDR3 has 16 amino acids. In germline, CDR1 is SGHRS, CDR2 YFSETQ. The CDR3 bases are TGCGCCAGCAGCTGGCTAGCGGTCTCGAAAGAGAACATTCAGTACTTC. Translated, it gives CASSWLAVSKENIQYF.